The clone carrying this T cell receptor (beta chain) came up many times. The data derive from a study of early T cells in non-severe SARS-CoV-2 infection. Individual cDNA molecules received unique molecular identifiers. TCRdb reprocessed the 5' RACE reads via MiXCR and lists one record per CDR3 protein. The table lists around 80,000 distinct CDR3 sequences, about 11% of them singletons. The TCR comes from an adult who was a healthcare worker with PCR-confirmed SARS-CoV-2 infection or an uninfected control (not recorded which). The material was whole blood, obtained at baseline.

CDR3 nucleotides: TGTGCCAGCAGCTCCGCAGAGGGCACTGAAGCTTTCTTT. Its translation is CASSSAEGTEAFF. This sequence joins TRBV7-3 and TRBJ1-1; D is unclear. The germline gives CDR1 SGHTA, CDR2 FQGTGA. This CDR3 spans 13 amino acids. The germline V and J ends were trimmed by 4 bases and 4 bases, with 10 bases remaining between them.